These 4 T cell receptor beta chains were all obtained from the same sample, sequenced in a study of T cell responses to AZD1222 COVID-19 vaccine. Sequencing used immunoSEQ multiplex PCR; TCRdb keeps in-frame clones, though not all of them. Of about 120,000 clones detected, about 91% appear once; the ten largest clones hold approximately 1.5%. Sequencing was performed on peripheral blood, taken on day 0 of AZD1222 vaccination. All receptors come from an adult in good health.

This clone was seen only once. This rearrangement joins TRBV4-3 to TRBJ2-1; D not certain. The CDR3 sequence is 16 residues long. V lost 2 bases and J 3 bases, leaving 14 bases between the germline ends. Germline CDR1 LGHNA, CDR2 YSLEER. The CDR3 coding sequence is TGCGCCAGCAGCCAACAACCTACTGGAAACTACAATGAGCAGTTCTTC. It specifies CASSQQPTGNYNEQFF.

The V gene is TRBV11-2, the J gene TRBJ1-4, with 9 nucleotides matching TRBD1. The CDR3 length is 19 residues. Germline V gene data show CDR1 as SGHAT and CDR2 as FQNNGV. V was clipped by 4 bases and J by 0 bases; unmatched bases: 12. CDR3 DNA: TGTGCCAGCAGCTCCCCATACCACAGGGGGCAATCAACTAATGAAAAACTGTTTTTT. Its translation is CASSSPYHRGQSTNEKLFF. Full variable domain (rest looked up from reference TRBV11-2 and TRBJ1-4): EAGVAQSPRYKIIEKRQSVAFWCNPISGHATLYWYQQILGQGPKLLIQFQNNGVVDDSQLPKDRFSAERLKGVDSTLKIQPAKLEDSAVYLCASSSPYHRGQSTNEKLFFGSGTQLSVL.

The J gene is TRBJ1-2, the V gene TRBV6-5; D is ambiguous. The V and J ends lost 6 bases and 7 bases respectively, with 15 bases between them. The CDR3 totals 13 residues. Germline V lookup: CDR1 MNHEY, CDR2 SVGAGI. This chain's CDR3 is CASSPGGSSGYTF. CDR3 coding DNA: TGTGCCAGCAGCCCCGGAGGCAGTAGTGGCTACACCTTC.

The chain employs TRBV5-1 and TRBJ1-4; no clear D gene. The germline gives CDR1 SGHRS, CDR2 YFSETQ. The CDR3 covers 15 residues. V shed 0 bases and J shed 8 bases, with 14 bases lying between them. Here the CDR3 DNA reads TGCGCCAGCAGCTTGGTTTGGGCCTCGGAGGAAAAACTGTTTTTT. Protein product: CASSLVWASEEKLFF. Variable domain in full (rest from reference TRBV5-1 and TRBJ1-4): KAGVTQTPRYLIKTRGQQVTLSCSPISGHRSVSWYQQTPGQGLQFLFEYFSETQRNKGNFPGRFSGRQFSNSRSEMNVSTLELGDSALYLCASSLVWASEEKLFFGSGTQLSVL.